Presented here are 16 T cell receptor beta chains from one specimen sequenced in a study of CD8 T cells in ankylosing spondylitis (dated by TCRdb to 2015 to 2018). The investigation overall reported the following: A TCR beta motif of eight highly homologous amino acid variants appeared characteristic of blood from ankylosing spondylitis patients.

These receptors are not linked to any known antigen. The library came from 5' RACE. The sample was run on an Illumina HiSeq 2500. The public reads were reanalyzed by TCRdb: fastp trimming at Q25, MiXCR alignment, in-frame beta chains only. Merged by CDR3 protein, the rows form single entries marked with the most common genes and DNA. The sample includes over 600,000 distinct CDR3 sequences, with around 20% observed a single time. The ten most abundant clones make up around 20% of the sample. Sample: blood, either unsorted or a sorted T cell fraction (not recorded which). The receptors originated from a male donor with ankylosing spondylitis.

The gene calls are TRBV11-3 and TRBJ2-7, with TRBD2 identical over 7 bases. CDR3 length equals 15 residues. V lost 0 bases to trimming and J lost 0 bases; unmatched junction nucleotides: 2. Germline lookup yields CDR1 SGHNT and CDR2 YENEEA. The CDR3 DNA sequence: TGTGCCAGCAGCTTAGAAGCTAGCGGCTCCTACGAGCAGTACTTC. Translating gives CASSLEASGSYEQYF.

Ten or more counts support this clonotype. The J gene is TRBJ2-7, the V gene TRBV12-3 or TRBV12-4, with 7 bases that match TRBD1. The CDR3 totals 14 residues. J was trimmed by 2 bases and V by 6 bases; bases with no gene match: 7. The CDR3 is CASSFRQGTYEQYF. DNA for the CDR3: TGTGCCAGCAGCTTTAGACAGGGCACCTACGAGCAGTACTTC.

The chain couples TRBV4-3 to TRBJ1-2; 7 bases are shared with TRBD1. Per germline, CDR1 LGHNA and CDR2 YSLEER. CDR3 length: 15 amino acids. The trim removed 4 bases at V and 4 bases at J, leaving 9 bases unmatched. In DNA form, the CDR3 reads TGCGCCAGCAGCCCCGGACAGGCTTGGGGCTATGGCTACACCTTC. Translation gives CASSPGQAWGYGYTF.

V is TRBV3-1 and J is TRBJ1-1; a weak D match, TRBD1 (6 bases). V lost 1 base, J lost 6 bases, and 18 bases lay in between. This CDR3 region has 16 residues. In germline, CDR1 is LGHDT, CDR2 YNNKEL (reference sequence). CDR3 loop: CASSQGQTGKGAEAFF. CDR3 sequence (DNA): TGTGCCAGCAGCCAAGGCCAGACAGGAAAGGGCGCTGAAGCTTTCTTT.

This clonotype turned up a few times. The chain links TRBV6-2 or TRBV6-3 to TRBJ2-7, with TRBD1 matching 7 bases. The CDR3 consists of 16 residues. Trimming removed 0 bases from V and 2 bases from J; junction bases left unmatched: 7. Germline lookup yields CDR1 MNHEY and CDR2 SVGEGT. CDR3 protein: CASSYSRQGLTYEQYF. CDR3 sequence (DNA): TGTGCCAGCAGTTACTCGAGACAGGGTCTCACCTACGAGCAGTACTTC.

The chain's CDR3 is CASSVQGAGETQYF. Here the CDR3 DNA reads TGTGCCAGCAGTGTACAGGGGGCAGGGGAGACCCAGTACTTC. The gene calls are TRBV2 and TRBJ2-5; 9 positions match TRBD1. V lost 4 bases to trimming and J lost 5 bases; unmatched junction nucleotides: 5. Germline assignment: CDR1 SNHLY and CDR2 FYNNEI. The CDR3 is 14 amino acids.

This clonotype was seen a few times. The DNA of the CDR3 is TGCGCCAGCAGCTTGGATTGGACAGTGTCTCTGGAAGACACCTTC. Amino acids: CASSLDWTVSLEDTF. J is TRBJ1-2 and V is TRBV5-1, with D perhaps matching TRBD1 (6 bases). Germline V gene sequence: CDR1 SGHRS, CDR2 YFSETQ. This CDR3 comprises 15 residues. V was cut by 0 bases and J by 12 bases, with 21 bases left in between.

This clonotype turned up a few times. This chain links TRBV5-1 with TRBJ2-7, with 11 positions matching TRBD1. The germline CDR1 and CDR2 sequences are SGHRS and YFSETQ. This CDR3 contains 16 residues. Trimming cost V 0 bases and J 0 bases; bases outside gene matches: 2. DNA for the CDR3: TGCGCCAGCAGCTTGGAAGGGACAGGGGGCTCCTACGAGCAGTACTTC. Its protein is CASSLEGTGGSYEQYF.

A few counts support this clonotype. The V call is TRBV5-1, the J call TRBJ2-1, with 7 bases identical to TRBD1. The CDR3 runs 16 residues. Germline CDR1 is SGHRS and CDR2 is YFSETQ. The ends lost 3 bases at V and 7 bases at J; junction bases unmatched: 13. The CDR3 is CASSSNPRTGGNEQFF. CDR3 nucleotide sequence: TGCGCCAGCAGCTCAAACCCGAGGACAGGCGGGAATGAGCAGTTCTTC.

The chain couples TRBV7-6 to TRBJ2-5; 8 nucleotides agree with TRBD1. Looked up from germline, CDR1 is SGHVS and CDR2 is FNYEAQ. Losses at the gene ends were 2 bases for V and 1 base for J; bases not matched to a gene: 9. The CDR3 is 17 residues long. The CDR3: CASSLPADRGLQETQYF. The CDR3 bases are TGTGCCAGCAGCTTACCCGCAGACAGGGGCCTCCAAGAGACCCAGTACTTC. Drawing the rest from reference TRBV7-6 and TRBJ2-5, the complete variable domain is GAGVSQSPRYKVTKRGQDVALRCDPISGHVSLYWYRQALGQGPEFLTYFNYEAQQDKSGLPNDRFSAERPEGSISTLTIQRTEQRDSAMYRCASSLPADRGLQETQYFGPGTRLLVL.

This chain joins TRBV15 and TRBJ1-6; D gene unclear. The germline V and J ends were trimmed by 3 bases and 3 bases, with 6 bases remaining between them. Germline V gives CDR1 LNHNV, CDR2 YYDKDF (reference sequence). CDR3 size: 14 residues. In DNA form, the CDR3 reads TGTGCCACCAGCAGGGGCAACTATAATTCACCCCTCCACTTT. This encodes CATSRGNYNSPLHF.

This clonotype was counted between two and nine times. The chain has TRBV12-3 or TRBV12-4 and TRBJ2-2; 12 bases match TRBD2. V was clipped by 4 bases and J by 6 bases; unmatched bases: 6. There are 16 residues in the CDR3. CDR3 sequence (DNA): TGTGCCAGCAGTTCCTCTAGCGGGAGGGCCCCCGGGGAGCTGTTTTTT. Amino acids: CASSSSSGRAPGELFF.

The chain couples TRBV5-6 to TRBJ1-4, with 7 bases aligning to TRBD1. Trimming took 4 bases from V and 7 from J; bases not matched to a gene: 10. Germline CDR1 and CDR2: SGHDT and YYEEEE. The CDR3 has 15 amino acids. CDR3 nucleotides: TGTGCCAGCAGCGGCCCGACAGGGCAGTTTGAAAAACTGTTTTTT. Its protein product is CASSGPTGQFEKLFF.

This clonotype has a handful of counts. The V call is TRBV6-2 or TRBV6-3, the J call TRBJ2-3, with TRBD2 matching 14 bases. V lost 5 bases, J lost 2 bases, and 12 bases stayed unmatched. The CDR3 is made up of 19 amino acids. Per germline, CDR1 MNHEY and CDR2 SVGEGT. CDR3 in amino acids: CASSRTSGRPPRPTDTQYF. The CDR3, as DNA: TGTGCCAGCAGTCGGACTAGCGGGAGGCCCCCGAGACCCACAGATACGCAGTATTTT.

This clonotype has only a few counts. The V gene is TRBV6-1, the J gene TRBJ2-7, with D perhaps matching TRBD1 (5 bases). Germline V CDR1 and CDR2: MNHNS, SASEGT. Trimming left V 0 bases short and J 2 bases short, with 14 bases between. The length of the CDR3 is 16 residues. This CDR3 reads CASSEAQGVLPYEQYF. In nucleotides, the CDR3 is TGTGCCAGCAGTGAAGCACAAGGGGTCCTACCCTACGAGCAGTACTTC.

The rearrangement uses TRBV5-5 and TRBJ1-2; unclear D gene. This CDR3 has 16 residues. Trimming cost V 1 base and J 3 bases, with 16 bases left between them. Germline V gene data show CDR1 as SGHKS and CDR2 as YYEKEE (reference sequence). The CDR3 DNA reads as TGTGCCAGCAGCTTGTTCCAGACCGAGGATTACTATGGCTACACCTTC. It yields the protein CASSLFQTEDYYGYTF.